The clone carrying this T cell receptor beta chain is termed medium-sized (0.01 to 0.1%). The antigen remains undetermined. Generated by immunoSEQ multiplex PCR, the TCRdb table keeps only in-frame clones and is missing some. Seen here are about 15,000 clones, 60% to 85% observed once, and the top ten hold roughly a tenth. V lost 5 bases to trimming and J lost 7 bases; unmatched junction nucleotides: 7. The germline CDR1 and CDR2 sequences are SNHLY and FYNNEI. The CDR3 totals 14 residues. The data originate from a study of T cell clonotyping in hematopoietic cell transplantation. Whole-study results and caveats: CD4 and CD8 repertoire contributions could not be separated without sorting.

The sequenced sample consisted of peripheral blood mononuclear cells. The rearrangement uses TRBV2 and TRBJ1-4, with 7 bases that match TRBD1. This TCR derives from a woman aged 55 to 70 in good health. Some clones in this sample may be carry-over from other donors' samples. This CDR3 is CASSTGEESEKLFF. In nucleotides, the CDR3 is TGTGCCAGCAGTACAGGGGAGGAGAGTGAAAAACTGTTTTTT.